The text below deals with one T cell receptor beta chain. Sequence at one end of the junction differs from germline and may be a read error. This CDR3 contains 15 residues. Per germline, CDR1 SEHNR and CDR2 FQNEAQ (reference sequence). These data belong to a study of cytomegalovirus exposure and HLA in healthy donors. The PCR was carried out with 60 Vbeta primers and 13 Jbeta primers. Here immunoSEQ multiplex PCR was the method, and the copy in TCRdb shows in-frame clones only, minus some. This sample has about 160,000 clones, with 75% to 90% found just once. This clonotype originated in a woman aged 18-29 years in good health and CMV-seronegative. The sample consisted of PBMCs. The chain combines TRBV7-9 with TRBJ2-5, with 7 bases lining up with TRBD2. The CDR3, as DNA: TGTTCCAGCAGCTTAGGGACTACGCTCCGTGAGACCCAGTACTTC. This encodes CSSSLGTTLRETQYF.